This T cell receptor (beta chain) emerged from a study of cytomegalovirus exposure and HLA in healthy donors. Study findings and constraints: Earlier analysis looked at TCR beta V segments, and most were productive about 90% or about 30% of the time. Later analysis demonstrated an association between a missense DCLRE1C variant and TCR beta V- and J-gene trimming. Cytomegalovirus association was assigned to approximately 160 TCR beta chains.

While unrecorded immune exposures were likely, the donors were nominally healthy when sampled. The J segment lost 3 bases and the V segment lost 5 bases, leaving 4 bases of the junction unmatched. The CDR3 runs to 15 residues. CDR1 is MDHEN, CDR2 SYDVKM, per germline. About this clone itself: Antigen unknown.

The primer mix had 60 Vbeta and 13 Jbeta primers. TCRdb keeps only in-frame clones here, not all; method: immunoSEQ multiplex PCR. The data hold about 150,000 clones, with approximately 80% observed a single time. The chain has TRBV28 and TRBJ2-1; 10 bases match TRBD1. The source material was PBMCs. The sequence was collected from a middle-aged woman in good health and CMV-seronegative. DNA for the CDR3: TGTGCCAGCAGTACTGGACAGGGGGTCTACAATGAGCAGTTCTTC. It translates to CASSTGQGVYNEQFF.